The 31 T cell receptor beta chains reported below all come from one sample, sequenced in a study of T cell repertoires in cytomegalovirus infection. TCRdb fed the reads into MiXCR, producing one record per CDR3 protein. The data contain 650,000 to 850,000 distinct CDR3 sequences, almost 30% of them seen just once; the ten biggest clones take up 10% to 15%. These receptors have no identified antigens. This specimen consisted of cultured CD8+ T cells from PBMCs, obtained from culture after CMV antigen stimulation. These receptors all come from a human donor in good health (CMV status not recorded). Some clones in this sample may be carry-over from other donors' samples.

V and J are TRBV4-1 and TRBJ2-1; 10 bases agree with TRBD2. The CDR3 spans 19 residues. Per the germline V gene, CDR1 is MGHRA and CDR2 is YSYEKL. Germline trimming cut 1 base from V and 3 bases from J; bases unmatched to any gene: 12. The CDR3, as DNA: TGCGCCAGCAGCCAAGTATGGGGTAGCGGGGGGTCCAGCTACAATGAGCAGTTCTTC. Protein product: CASSQVWGSGGSSYNEQFF.

This chain links TRBV7-8 with TRBJ1-1; TRBD1 matches at 12 bases. Trimming cost V 1 base and J 7 bases; bases outside gene matches: 25. Germline V gene lookup returns CDR1 SGHVS and CDR2 FQNEAQ. The CDR3 is 22 residues long. CDR3 protein: CASSLVVWDRGPERRGFIEAFF. DNA of the CDR3: TGTGCCAGCAGCTTAGTAGTATGGGACAGGGGGCCAGAGAGGAGAGGGTTTATTGAAGCTTTCTTT.

This clonotype was found many times. The V call is TRBV7-9, the J call TRBJ1-2, with D uncertain. V was shortened by 3 bases and J by 5 bases, with 10 bases between the two germline ends. Germline CDR1 reads SEHNR; CDR2 reads FQNEAQ (reference sequence). The CDR3 length is 13 residues. The CDR3 DNA reads as TGTGCCAGCAGCTTTGGGGTTGGATATGGCTACACCTTC. Protein product: CASSFGVGYGYTF.

The gene calls are TRBV2 and TRBJ2-1; the D gene could be TRBD1 or TRBD2 (6 bases each). CDR1 is SNHLY and CDR2 is FYNNEI in the germline V gene. The CDR3 sequence is 18 residues long. V gave up 5 bases and J gave up 5 bases, with 25 bases separating them. The CDR3: CASSRPSGGRDINNEQFF. The DNA of the CDR3 is TGTGCCAGCAGTCGACCGTCCGGGGGACGGGACATAAACAATGAGCAGTTCTTC.

Only a few counts were recorded for this clonotype. The chain links TRBV15 to TRBJ2-6; no clear D. The CDR3 loop spans 13 amino acids. Germline CDR1 and CDR2: LNHNV and YYDKDF (reference sequence). Trimming shortened V by 4 bases and J by 3 bases, and 4 bases separated the two germline ends. The CDR3 DNA sequence: TGTGCCACCAGCATGGGTGGGGCCAACGTCCTGACTTTC. It yields the protein CATSMGGANVLTF. The full variable domain, its missing parts supplied by reference TRBV15 and TRBJ2-6, is DAMVIQNPRYQVTQFGKPVTLSCSQTLNHNVMYWYQQKSSQAPKLLFHYYDKDFNNEADTPDNFQSRRPNTSFCFLDIRSPGLGDTAMYLCATSMGGANVLTFGAGSRLTVL.

The CDR3 sequence: CASGYRGPTDTQYF. The CDR3 DNA reads as TGTGCCAGCGGTTACAGGGGTCCCACAGATACGCAGTATTTT. This rearrangement joins TRBV12-3 or TRBV12-4 to TRBJ2-3, with 7 nucleotides matching TRBD1. J lost 2 bases, V lost 8 bases, and 7 bases had no gene match. The CDR3 spans 14 residues.

The chain combines TRBV19 with TRBJ1-4, with TRBD1 as a possible D gene (5 bases). CDR3 size: 14 residues. Germline lookup yields CDR1 LNHDA and CDR2 SQIVND (reference sequence). Trimming took 5 bases from V and 7 from J, leaving 14 bases between them. CDR3 sequence: CASSLGTPAEKLFF. The DNA for the CDR3 is TGTGCCAGTAGTTTGGGGACCCCGGCTGAAAAACTGTTTTTT.

Only a few counts were recorded for this clonotype. The genes are TRBV27 and TRBJ1-1; possibly TRBD1 for D (5 bases). The CDR3 extends over 13 amino acids. Trimming shortened V by 2 bases and J by 6 bases, and 10 bases separated the two germline ends. Per the germline V gene, CDR1 is MNHEY and CDR2 is SMNVEV (reference sequence). The CDR3 region is CASSLQGFSEAFF. The CDR3 nucleotides read TGTGCCAGCAGTTTACAGGGTTTCTCTGAAGCTTTCTTT.

This clonotype was seen a few times. The V and J genes are TRBV7-9 and TRBJ1-1; possible D gene TRBD1, 5 bases. Between the trimmed V and J ends, which lost 5 bases and 4 bases, there was a span of 8 bases. Germline assignment: CDR1 SEHNR and CDR2 FQNEAQ (reference sequence). The CDR3 consists of 12 residues. The CDR3: CASSDSRTEAFF. In DNA form, the CDR3 reads TGTGCCAGCAGCGACAGTCGCACTGAAGCTTTCTTT. Drawing the rest from reference TRBV7-9 and TRBJ1-1, the complete variable domain is DTGVSQNPRHKITKRGQNVTFRCDPISEHNRLYWYRQTLGQGPEFLTYFQNEAQLEKSRLLSDRFSAERPKGSFSTLEIQRTEQGDSAMYLCASSDSRTEAFFGQGTRLTVV.

The chain links TRBV6-2 or TRBV6-3 to TRBJ1-5; 9 nucleotides line up with TRBD1. The V gene's germline CDR1 is MNHEY and CDR2 SVGEGT. The CDR3 extends over 16 amino acids. After removal of 6 bases from V and 4 bases from J, the junction contained 10 bases not matched to a gene. The CDR3, as DNA: TGTGCCAGCAGCCAATACCGGGACAGGGTAAATCAGCCCCAGCATTTT. It codes for CASSQYRDRVNQPQHF.

In this sample, this clonotype turned up a few times. The chain recombines TRBV5-8 with TRBJ1-5; TRBD1 agrees at 11 bases. The germline CDR1 and CDR2 sequences are SGHTS and YDEGEE. The CDR3 spans 17 residues. Trimming took 2 bases from V and 1 from J; bases not matched to a gene: 5. The CDR3 region is CASSFRTGGLSNQPQHF. As DNA, the CDR3 is TGTGCCAGCAGCTTTCGGACAGGGGGCTTGAGCAATCAGCCCCAGCATTTT.

The chain is built from TRBV12-3 or TRBV12-4 and TRBJ2-5, with TRBD2 matching over 16 bases. The junction had 4 bases not matched to a gene; V was cut back by 5 bases and J by 4 bases. The CDR3 contains 16 residues. CDR3 region: CASSPGTSGGAETQYF. CDR3 nucleotide sequence: TGTGCCAGCAGTCCGGGGACTAGCGGGGGGGCAGAGACCCAGTACTTC.

The table lists this clonotype with a few counts. This may come from a read error, since a much larger clone is one base off. This chain uses TRBV27 with TRBJ1-3; unclear D gene. CDR3 length: 11 residues. Trimming pared 8 bases from V and 0 bases from J, leaving 2 bases between. Per germline, CDR1 MNHEY and CDR2 SMNVEV (reference sequence). CDR3 DNA sequence: TGTGCCAGCCACTCTGGAAACACCATATATTTT. Its protein product is CASHSGNTIYF.

The chain uses TRBV7-8 and TRBJ1-6; D uncertain. CDR1 is SGHVS and CDR2 is FQNEAQ in the germline V gene. V dropped 5 bases and J dropped 10 bases, with 15 bases sitting between them. This CDR3 is built from 14 residues. This CDR3 is CASSPPALRSPLHF. The CDR3 DNA is TGTGCCAGCAGCCCCCCCGCTCTCCGGTCACCCCTCCACTTT.

The CDR3 is CASSYTGTGAAETQYF. The CDR3 nucleotides read TGTGCCAGCAGTTACACCGGGACAGGGGCGGCGGAGACCCAGTACTTC. The chain employs TRBV6-6 and TRBJ2-5; TRBD1 aligns across 10 bases. CDR1 and CDR2 (germline): MNHNY, SVGAGI (reference sequence). V trimming: 2 bases; J trimming: 5 bases; junction bases outside the gene matches: 8. The CDR3 runs to 16 residues.

The rearrangement links TRBV7-3 to TRBJ2-3; D possibly matches TRBD1 or TRBD2 (6 bases each). The CDR3 sequence is 13 residues long. V lost 3 bases, J lost 6 bases, and 10 bases lay in between. Germline-derived CDR1 and CDR2 are SGHTA and FQGTGA. In DNA, the CDR3 is TGTGCCAGCAGCTTCGGGGGCCGGGATACGCAGTATTTT. Residues: CASSFGGRDTQYF.

This clonotype was counted only a few times. This chain connects TRBV2 to TRBJ2-3; weak D call: TRBD1 (6 bases). The germline gives CDR1 SNHLY, CDR2 FYNNEI. V lost 6 bases and J 3 bases, leaving 13 bases between the germline ends. The CDR3 length is 14 residues. The CDR3 DNA is TGTGCCAGCAGGGTACAGGGACAAACAGATACGCAGTATTTT. The encoded protein is CASRVQGQTDTQYF.

This clonotype was found many times. The genes are TRBV7-8 and TRBJ2-2; D unclear. Germline CDR1 is SGHVS and CDR2 is FQNEAQ. The CDR3 runs to 16 residues. Between the trimmed V and J ends, which lost 4 bases and 0 bases, there was a span of 12 bases. The chain's CDR3 is CASSWTGRPNTGELFF. CDR3 DNA sequence: TGTGCCAGCAGCTGGACCGGACGGCCGAACACCGGGGAGCTGTTTTTT.

With respect to this clonotype: This may be a read error: a much more frequent sequence differs by one nucleotide. The rearrangement joins TRBV7-9 to TRBJ2-2; no definite D call. This CDR3 has 11 amino acids. CDR1 is SEHNR, CDR2 FQNEAQ, per germline (reference sequence). Trimming shortened V by 7 bases and J by 6 bases, and 6 bases separated the two germline ends. Here the CDR3 reads CASTSPGELFF. As DNA, the CDR3 is TGTGCCAGCACCTCCCCCGGGGAGCTGTTTTTT. The entire variable domain, with the rest obtained from reference TRBV7-9 and TRBJ2-2, is as follows: DTGVSQNPRHKITKRGQNVTFRCDPISEHNRLYWYRQTLGQGPEFLTYFQNEAQLEKSRLLSDRFSAERPKGSFSTLEIQRTEQGDSAMYLCASTSPGELFFGEGSRLTVL.

This clonotype came up a few times. This chain joins TRBV20-1 and TRBJ1-5, with a weak D call TRBD1 (5 bases). Germline V gene data show CDR1 as DFQATT and CDR2 as SNEGSKA (reference sequence). The CDR3 spans 11 residues. V was clipped by 5 bases and J by 13 bases, with 15 bases between them. CDR3 region: CSAHDGTLQHF. The CDR3 coding sequence is TGCAGTGCTCACGATGGGACTTTGCAGCATTTT.

The sample holds many counts of this clonotype. The rearrangement joins TRBV10-3 to TRBJ2-3, with TRBD2 matching over 7 bases. The CDR3 is made up of 15 amino acids. V trimming: 3 bases; J trimming: 2 bases; junction bases outside the gene matches: 5. From germline, CDR1 is ENHRY and CDR2 SYGVKD. The CDR3 DNA is TGTGCCATCAGTGAACCGCGGGAGACCACAGATACGCAGTATTTT. It codes for CAISEPRETTDTQYF.

This clonotype has a handful of counts. The rearrangement uses TRBV15 and TRBJ1-3; D uncertain. In germline, CDR1 is LNHNV, CDR2 YYDKDF (reference sequence). The CDR3 extends over 16 amino acids. Between the trimmed V and J ends, which lost 5 bases and 0 bases, there was a span of 14 bases. The CDR3 here is CATSPWTGTSGNTIYF. The CDR3 DNA is TGTGCCACCAGCCCCTGGACCGGAACCTCTGGAAACACCATATATTTT.

The sample holds a few counts of this clonotype. J is TRBJ2-7 and V is TRBV5-5, with D possibly matching TRBD1 (6 bases). The germline gives CDR1 SGHKS, CDR2 YYEKEE (reference sequence). V was shortened by 6 bases and J by 2 bases, with 18 bases between the two germline ends. There are 15 residues in the CDR3. CDR3 in DNA: TGTGCCAGCACTGGAAATGACAGGAGGCCCTACGAGCAGTACTTC. It specifies CASTGNDRRPYEQYF. The whole variable domain, remainder taken from reference TRBV5-5 and TRBJ2-7, is DAGVTQSPTHLIKTRGQQVTLRCSPISGHKSVSWYQQVLGQGPQFIFQYYEKEERGRGNFPDRFSARQFPNYSSELNVNALLLGDSALYLCASTGNDRRPYEQYFGPGTRLTVT.

The table lists this clonotype with a few counts. The chain's CDR3 is CASSLEARIATNEKLFF. The CDR3, as DNA: TGTGCCAGCAGCTTAGAGGCGCGGATTGCAACTAATGAAAAACTGTTTTTT. The gene calls are TRBV7-9 and TRBJ1-4; D not resolved. Trimming took 1 base from V and 0 from J, leaving 12 bases between them. CDR3 length: 17 residues. Germline CDR1 is SEHNR and CDR2 is FQNEAQ (reference sequence).

A few counts support this clonotype. The chain has TRBV4-1 and TRBJ1-1; D is perhaps TRBD1 (5 bases). This CDR3 has 16 amino acids. Germline CDR1 reads MGHRA; CDR2 reads YSYEKL. Trimming pared 3 bases from V and 1 base from J, leaving 15 bases between. In DNA, the CDR3 is TGCGCCAGCAGCCACTTCTTGGGGCCTAAGAACACTGAAGCTTTCTTT. Translating gives CASSHFLGPKNTEAFF.

The table lists this clonotype with a few counts. The chain's CDR3 is CASSLVEPGLAGVHTQYF. The CDR3 DNA reads TGTGCCAGCAGCTTAGTGGAGCCGGGACTAGCGGGGGTTCATACGCAGTATTTT. The chain is built from TRBV7-6 and TRBJ2-3; 14 nucleotides line up with TRBD2. The CDR3 is made up of 18 amino acids. The germline CDR1 and CDR2 sequences are SGHVS and FNYEAQ. V gave up 1 base and J gave up 7 bases; unmatched junction bases: 10.

The CDR3 bases are TGTGCCAGCAGTTCAAAGGGACAGGGCCACGAGCAGTACGTC. Translating gives CASSSKGQGHEQYV. The chain carries TRBV28 and TRBJ2-7; TRBD1 agrees at 9 bases. The CDR3 runs 14 residues. J lost 5 bases, V lost 4 bases, and 6 bases had no gene match. Per the germline V gene, CDR1 is MDHEN and CDR2 is SYDVKM.

The V and J genes are TRBV27 and TRBJ1-1, with 7 bases matching TRBD1. The V gene's germline CDR1 is MNHEY and CDR2 SMNVEV (reference sequence). This CDR3 spans 14 amino acids. V was clipped by 5 bases and J by 4 bases; unmatched bases: 7. In DNA, the CDR3 is TGTGCCAGCAGTACAGGGGTTTGGGGCACTGAAGCTTTCTTT. Translated: CASSTGVWGTEAFF.

This clonotype was seen only once. The chain combines TRBV14 with TRBJ2-1; no reliable D call. The CDR3 has 17 residues. Trimming left V 0 bases short and J 3 bases short, with 15 bases between. In germline, CDR1 is SGHDN, CDR2 FVKESK. The CDR3 is CASSQEVVSYSYNEQFF. The CDR3 coding sequence is TGTGCCAGCAGCCAAGAAGTGGTAAGCTACAGCTACAATGAGCAGTTCTTC.

The chain recombines TRBV11-2 with TRBJ1-2; 7 positions agree with TRBD1. The germline CDR1 and CDR2 sequences are SGHAT and FQNNGV. The CDR3 sequence is 14 residues long. The V and J ends lost 3 bases and 5 bases, in that order; junction bases with no gene match: 6. The CDR3 DNA is TGTGCCAGCAGCTTGAATACAGGGGCGTATGGCTACACCTTC. Protein: CASSLNTGAYGYTF.

This clonotype was counted a few times. The chain couples TRBV7-9 to TRBJ2-7, with D tentatively TRBD2 (6 bases). Germline CDR1 and CDR2: SEHNR and FQNEAQ (reference sequence). The CDR3 totals 15 residues. The V end lost 6 bases, the J end lost 5 bases, and 20 bases lay between the germline ends. CDR3 in amino acids: CASSPTSSSNHEQYF. The CDR3 nucleotides read TGTGCCAGCAGTCCTACTAGCTCCTCAAACCACGAGCAGTACTTC.